The T cell receptor beta chain described here comes from a study of post-analysis software for immune sequencing data. Across the study: Progressive-relapsing, secondary progressive and relapsing-remitting multiple sclerosis were among the disease courses included. Study-level findings and limits: Five TRBV segments occurring more often in patients than controls included TRBV5-6, TRBV5-1 and TRBV20-1.

This clonotype was seen more than once but under ten times. Its antigen is unknown. The V and J ends lost 3 bases and 7 bases, in that order; junction bases with no gene match: 14. CDR1 SGHAT and CDR2 FQDESV come from the germline V gene (reference sequence). The CDR3 is made up of 17 amino acids. Unique-molecular-identifier-tagged TCR beta cDNA libraries were used. When about 0.95 to 10 million T cells were used, they gave roughly 500,000 cDNA molecules. MiXCR, applied by TCRdb to the PCR reads, yields one record per CDR3 protein. The profile shows 400,000 to 500,000 distinct CDR3 sequences, about 40% of them singletons.

Sequencing input: blood. The TCR originated in a girl aged 2-9 years with multiple sclerosis. V and J are TRBV11-1 and TRBJ1-1; 10 nucleotides align to TRBD1. CDR3 protein: CASSFTGTGDPGSEAFF. In DNA form, the CDR3 reads TGTGCCAGCAGCTTCACCGGGACAGGGGACCCGGGGAGTGAAGCTTTCTTT.